This T cell receptor (beta chain) originates from a study of chemoradiotherapy in HPV16-positive cancers. Study findings and constraints: Candidate HPV-specific clones and E7-related TCR motifs grew in tumor during treatment.

As concerns this clone: The antigen remains undetermined.

Samples were taken several times over chemoradiotherapy. Repertoires were generated with immunoSEQ multiplex PCR, while TCRdb's copy carries only in-frame clones and drops some. The profile shows about 5,400 clones, approximately 71% of them singletons. This material consisted of tumor tissue, taken from a patient who underwent chemoradiotherapy. The receptor was isolated from a human donor with HPV-associated anogenital cancer.

Written as DNA, the CDR3 is TGTGCCAGCACAAGCGGGAGGGGGGAGACCCAGTACTTC. Its protein is CASTSGRGETQYF. The chain carries TRBV6-5 and TRBJ2-5; 10 bases align to TRBD2. Trimming cost V 7 bases and J 5 bases; bases outside gene matches: 4. The CDR3 has 13 residues. Per the germline V gene, CDR1 is MNHEY and CDR2 is SVGAGI.